This entry features one TCR beta chain sequence. These data come from a study of T cell responses to AZD1222 COVID-19 vaccine. Libraries were prepared by immunoSEQ multiplex PCR; TCRdb keeps only in-frame clonotypes and omits some of them. The repertoire holds 180,000 or so clones, under 95% seen once, with 1% to 1.5% in the top ten. Both about-4-week and about-12-week second-dose recipients were combined. The specimen comprised peripheral blood, sampled 28 days after the second AZD1222 dose. This clonotype was sampled from an adult who received the AZD1222 COVID-19 vaccine.

The CDR3 spells CASRIQGAVEKLFF. The CDR3 region has the DNA TGTGCCAGCAGGATACAGGGGGCGGTTGAAAAACTGTTTTTT. This sequence joins TRBV6-6 and TRBJ1-4; 9 positions agree with TRBD1. From germline, CDR1 is MNHNY and CDR2 SVGAGI (reference sequence). Trimming removed 6 bases from V and 7 bases from J; junction bases left unmatched: 6. The CDR3 is 14 amino acids.